The 3 T cell receptor beta chains presented below share a single source sample, sequenced in a study of cytomegalovirus exposure and HLA in healthy donors. Using immunoSEQ multiplex PCR, the repertoire was profiled, and TCRdb retains in-frame clones only, with some absent. Of about 280,000 clones listed, over 75% are singletons. The sample was PBMCs. The receptors come from a young woman in good health and CMV-seronegative.

V usage is TRBV19 and J usage is TRBJ2-3, with 7 nucleotides matching TRBD1. Germline loops: CDR1 LNHDA, CDR2 SQIVND (reference sequence). The junction had 11 bases not matched to a gene; V was cut back by 5 bases and J by 0 bases. This CDR3 is 17 amino acids long. Written as DNA, the CDR3 is TGTGCCAGTAGTGCCAACCGAGGGGGACAGAGCACAGATACGCAGTATTTT. Encoded protein: CASSANRGGQSTDTQYF. Looking up the rest from reference TRBV19 and TRBJ2-3 gives the full variable domain: DGGITQSPKYLFRKEGQNVTLSCEQNLNHDAMYWYRQDPGQGLRLIYYSQIVNDFQKGDIAEGYSVSREKKESFPLTVTSAQKNPTAFYLCASSANRGGQSTDTQYFGPGTRLTVL.

CDR3 sequence: CASCIGRGLVNEQFF. The CDR3 nucleotides are TGTGCCAGCTGTATCGGCAGGGGGCTAGTAAATGAGCAGTTCTTC. The chain recombines TRBV7-8 with TRBJ2-1; 8 bases agree with TRBD1. Germline values: CDR1 SGHVS, CDR2 FQNEAQ. The CDR3 is 15 residues long. V was clipped by 8 bases and J by 7 bases; unmatched bases: 13.

In this sample, this clone turned up once. The rearrangement uses TRBV18 and TRBJ1-4; D unclear. Germline CDR1 is KGHSH and CDR2 is LQKENI. This CDR3 region has 13 residues. V was cut by 2 bases and J by 7 bases, with 8 bases left in between. The chain's CDR3 is CASSPGSGEKLFF. CDR3 DNA sequence: TGTGCCAGCTCACCAGGGAGCGGTGAAAAACTGTTTTTT.